A single sample is the source of the 22 T cell receptor beta chains below, sequenced in a study of T-cell reconstitution after alpha-beta-depleted transplantation in children. Using unique molecular identifiers, the investigators prepared the TCRbeta library. MiXCR, applied by TCRdb to the PCR reads, yields one record per CDR3 protein. Here the sample spans about 1,000,000 distinct CDR3 sequences, around 30% being singletons. Sequenced here: PBMCs, mostly from graft donor cells, sampled 360 days after TCRalphabeta/CD19-depleted stem cell transplant. Every receptor here comes from a boy under three years old who had a stem cell transplant for SCID, so the T cells may come from the graft donor.

The chain couples TRBV12-3 or TRBV12-4 to TRBJ2-3, with TRBD2 identical over 9 bases. The CDR3 length is 14 residues. V shed 5 bases, J shed 4 bases, and the junction held 4 bases outside the gene matches. The chain's CDR3 is CASSSGGYADTQYF. CDR3 bases: TGTGCCAGCAGTAGCGGGGGGTACGCAGATACGCAGTATTTT.

This chain uses TRBV10-3 with TRBJ2-1; possible D gene TRBD2, 7 bases. The CDR3 has 13 amino acids. V dropped 8 bases and J dropped 4 bases, with 12 bases sitting between them. Germline V gene data show CDR1 as ENHRY and CDR2 as SYGVKD. CDR3 coding DNA: TGTGCCATCGGGGGGGACACGTACAATGAGCAGTTCTTC. It translates to CAIGGDTYNEQFF.

J is TRBJ2-1 and V is TRBV6-1, with 7 bases fitting TRBD2. In germline, CDR1 is MNHNS, CDR2 SASEGT. J lost 3 bases, V lost 6 bases, and 2 bases had no gene match. The CDR3 sequence is 13 residues long. The DNA for the CDR3 is TGTGCCAGCAGGGGAGGGAACTACAATGAGCAGTTCTTC. It translates to CASRGGNYNEQFF.

V is TRBV24-1 and J is TRBJ2-1, with 11 bases lining up with TRBD1. Germline assignment: CDR1 KGHDR and CDR2 SFDVKD. Trimming took 5 bases from V and 10 from J; bases not matched to a gene: 6. The CDR3 is 14 residues long. In nucleotides, the CDR3 is TGTGCCACCAGTGGCCGGACAGGGGGCCACGAGCAGTTCTTC. The encoded protein is CATSGRTGGHEQFF.

The chain combines TRBV11-1 with TRBJ2-3; 7 positions match TRBD1. The CDR3 covers 14 residues. The germline V gene encodes CDR1 SGHAT and CDR2 FQDESV (reference sequence). Losses at the gene ends were 4 bases for V and 6 bases for J; bases not matched to a gene: 7. CDR3 DNA sequence: TGTGCCAGCAGCTGGACAGGAGTAATGGATACGCAGTATTTT. Encoded protein: CASSWTGVMDTQYF. Combining the CDR3 with reference TRBV11-1 and TRBJ2-3 gives the whole variable domain EAEVAQSPRYKITEKSQAVAFWCDPISGHATLYWYRQILGQGPELLVQFQDESVVDDSQLPKDRFSAERLKGVDSTLKIQPAELGDSAMYLCASSWTGVMDTQYFGPGTRLTVL.

This chain links TRBV7-8 with TRBJ1-6; no firm D call. The germline V gene encodes CDR1 SGHVS and CDR2 FQNEAQ. Trimming shortened V by 5 bases and J by 6 bases, and 14 bases separated the two germline ends. This CDR3 has 15 residues. Written as DNA, the CDR3 is TGTGCCAGCAGCCCTCCGGCCAATATTAATTCACCCCTCCACTTT. This sequence encodes CASSPPANINSPLHF.

The rearrangement uses TRBV20-1 and TRBJ2-5; 8 bases fit TRBD1. The ends lost 7 bases at V and 5 bases at J; junction bases unmatched: 6. Germline CDR1 and CDR2: DFQATT and SNEGSKA (reference sequence). The CDR3 sequence is 12 residues long. DNA of the CDR3: TGCAGTGTAAACAGGGGGTGGGAGACCCAGTACTTC. It codes for CSVNRGWETQYF.

This clonotype was counted many times. The chain carries TRBV5-1 and TRBJ2-1, with D tentatively TRBD2 (5 bases). This CDR3 contains 16 residues. V shed 4 bases and J shed 1 base, with 15 bases lying between them. Germline assignment: CDR1 SGHRS and CDR2 YFSETQ. CDR3: CASSAGWTGSYNEQFF. In DNA form, the CDR3 reads TGCGCCAGCAGCGCCGGGTGGACGGGGTCCTACAATGAGCAGTTCTTC.

In its sample, this clonotype was seen a few times. The V call is TRBV9, the J call TRBJ2-7; perhaps TRBD1 as D (6 bases). Between the trimmed V and J ends, which lost 1 base and 0 bases, there was a span of 8 bases. Germline V gives CDR1 SGDLS, CDR2 YYNGEE. This CDR3 contains 14 residues. DNA of the CDR3: TGTGCCAGCAGCGTATGGGACAACTCCTACGAGCAGTACTTC. This translates into CASSVWDNSYEQYF.

In this sample, this clonotype turned up a few times. V gene TRBV18 combines with J gene TRBJ2-7, with 7 bases fitting TRBD1. The CDR3 is made up of 14 amino acids. Germline V gene lookup returns CDR1 KGHSH and CDR2 LQKENI. V lost 5 bases and J lost 3; bases outside the gene matches: 7. CDR3 sequence (DNA): TGTGCCAGCTCATCAGGGGGACCTATCTACGAGCAGTACTTC. Its translation: CASSSGGPIYEQYF.

In this sample, this clonotype turned up a few times. The chain joins TRBV18 to TRBJ1-6, with 9 bases matching TRBD1. Germline assignment: CDR1 KGHSH and CDR2 LQKENI. The V gene end was trimmed by 2 bases and the J gene end by 9 bases; junction bases not matched to a gene: 5. The CDR3 is 15 amino acids. The CDR3 sequence is CASSPETGGGSPLHF. The CDR3 DNA reads TGTGCCAGCTCACCAGAAACAGGGGGCGGTTCACCCCTCCACTTT.

The chain recombines TRBV12-3 or TRBV12-4 with TRBJ2-5; D uncertain. CDR3 size: 12 residues. The germline V and J ends were trimmed by 1 base and 6 bases, with 6 bases remaining between them. CDR3 nucleotides: TGTGCCAGCAGTTTAGGAAGCCAGACCCAGTACTTC. Its translation: CASSLGSQTQYF.

Only a few counts were recorded for this clonotype. The V call is TRBV9, the J call TRBJ2-1; D may be TRBD1 or TRBD2 (5 bases each). From germline, CDR1 is SGDLS and CDR2 YYNGEE. The V gene lost 0 bases and the J gene lost 4 bases, with 17 bases spanning the gap. The CDR3 has 17 residues. The CDR3 sequence: CASSVGVRDRLYNEQFF. As DNA, the CDR3 is TGTGCCAGCAGCGTAGGGGTAAGGGACCGGCTATACAATGAGCAGTTCTTC.

The genes are TRBV9 and TRBJ2-6; D could derive from TRBD1 or TRBD2 (5 bases each). V was cut by 2 bases and J by 0 bases, with 12 bases left in between. Per the germline V gene, CDR1 is SGDLS and CDR2 is YYNGEE. This CDR3 region has 17 residues. CDR3 nucleotide sequence: TGTGCCAGCAGCGTGGGACGGAACCGCTCTGGGGCCAACGTCCTGACTTTC. Its protein product is CASSVGRNRSGANVLTF.

This clonotype was counted a few times. The rearrangement links TRBV6-2 or TRBV6-3 to TRBJ1-1; no clear D. The germline CDR1 and CDR2 sequences are MNHEY and SVGEGT. The CDR3 sequence is 12 residues long. Trimming removed 8 bases from V and 0 bases from J, with 7 bases in between. The CDR3 coding sequence is TGTGCCAGCCGGTGGTTGAACACTGAAGCTTTCTTT. Protein: CASRWLNTEAFF.

This clonotype occurred a few times. The rearrangement joins TRBV20-1 to TRBJ2-5; D is uncertain. This CDR3 spans 13 amino acids. CDR1 and CDR2 (germline): DFQATT, SNEGSKA (reference sequence). V shed 4 bases and J shed 1 base, with 10 bases lying between them. CDR3 nucleotide sequence: TGCAGTGCTAATTTAGTGTCCCAAGAGACCCAGTACTTC. The encoded protein is CSANLVSQETQYF.

The rearrangement links TRBV11-1 to TRBJ2-1; tentative D call: TRBD2 (6 bases). Per the germline V gene, CDR1 is SGHAT and CDR2 is FQDESV (reference sequence). Between the trimmed V and J ends, which lost 1 base and 1 base, there was a span of 17 bases. The CDR3 is 18 amino acids. DNA of the CDR3: TGTGCCAGCAGCTTAGTCTCGAAGGGACTTCATTCCTACAATGAGCAGTTCTTC. It translates to CASSLVSKGLHSYNEQFF. Combining the CDR3 with reference TRBV11-1 and TRBJ2-1 gives the whole variable domain EAEVAQSPRYKITEKSQAVAFWCDPISGHATLYWYRQILGQGPELLVQFQDESVVDDSQLPKDRFSAERLKGVDSTLKIQPAELGDSAMYLCASSLVSKGLHSYNEQFFGPGTRLTVL.

The chain joins TRBV6-2 or TRBV6-3 to TRBJ2-5; D is undetermined. This CDR3 contains 16 residues. V lost 0 bases and J 5 bases, leaving 16 bases between the germline ends. Per the germline V gene, CDR1 is MNHEY and CDR2 is SVGEGT. CDR3 in amino acids: CASSYSGPVGGETQYF. The DNA for the CDR3 is TGTGCCAGCAGTTACTCGGGCCCGGTCGGTGGCGAGACCCAGTACTTC.

The V gene is TRBV6-5, the J gene TRBJ2-3; the D call may be TRBD1 or TRBD2 (5 bases each). The length of the CDR3 is 15 residues. The V and J ends lost 5 bases and 5 bases respectively, with 17 bases between them. Germline V lookup: CDR1 MNHEY, CDR2 SVGAGI. DNA for the CDR3: TGTGCCAGCAGTCACGAGGGGAACCAGGGAGATACGCAGTATTTT. Translated: CASSHEGNQGDTQYF.

This clonotype was picked up a small number of times. This chain links TRBV11-2 with TRBJ2-3, with a weak D call TRBD1 (5 bases). V was trimmed by 5 bases and J by 1 base, leaving 16 bases between them. Germline values: CDR1 SGHAT, CDR2 FQNNGV. The CDR3 length is 16 residues. The CDR3 sequence: CASSRQTAVGTDTQYF. The CDR3 nucleotides are TGTGCCAGCAGCCGTCAGACAGCTGTAGGCACAGATACGCAGTATTTT.

The V gene is TRBV4-1, the J gene TRBJ2-1, with 14 bases fitting TRBD2. In germline, CDR1 is MGHRA, CDR2 YSYEKL. V shed 5 bases and J 6 bases; nucleotides not matched to a gene: 6. The CDR3 loop spans 16 amino acids. CDR3 DNA sequence: TGCGCCAGCAGCTCGACTAGCGGGGGGGCAGTCAATGAGCAGTTCTTC. It specifies CASSSTSGGAVNEQFF.

This clonotype was counted a few times. The gene calls are TRBV5-1 and TRBJ1-2, with D maybe TRBD1 (6 bases). V gave up 4 bases and J gave up 4 bases, with 14 bases separating them. The CDR3 length is 14 residues. The germline V gene encodes CDR1 SGHRS and CDR2 YFSETQ. The CDR3 nucleotides are TGCGCCAGCAGCATCTTGGACAGAATCTATGGCTACACCTTC. Protein sequence: CASSILDRIYGYTF.